This T cell receptor (beta chain) was obtained from a study of cytomegalovirus exposure and HLA in healthy donors. The primer mix had 60 Vbeta and 13 Jbeta primers. Sequencing was performed with immunoSEQ multiplex PCR; in TCRdb, only in-frame clones are kept and a portion is missing. This table holds about 140,000 clones, roughly 79% found once. The germline V gene has CDR1 LNHNV and CDR2 YYDKDF (reference sequence). CDR3 length: 12 residues. V shed 0 bases and J shed 7 bases, with 6 bases lying between them. Sequences were obtained from PBMCs. This receptor was identified in a man aged 18-30 years in good health and CMV-seronegative. This rearrangement joins TRBV15 to TRBJ1-2; no reliable D call. CDR3 residues: CATSRDGVGYTF. CDR3 nucleotides: TGTGCCACCAGCAGAGACGGGGTTGGCTACACCTTC.